This T cell receptor beta chain was identified in a study of cytomegalovirus exposure and HLA in healthy donors. As to this clone: Its antigen remains unidentified.

Using immunoSEQ multiplex PCR, the repertoire was profiled, and TCRdb retains in-frame clones only, with some absent. The sample has 150,000 to 200,000 clones, about 96% seen once. Study-wide points: Reported performance of the classifier showed diagnosis of cytomegalovirus status with high specificity and sensitivity.

The clonotype was recovered from a young woman in good health and CMV-seronegative. Input material: PBMCs.

The CDR3 DNA sequence: TGTGCCAGCAGCTTAGGATGGGACAGTCCTTACGAGCAGTACTTC. It encodes CASSLGWDSPYEQYF. J is TRBJ2-7 and V is TRBV7-2, with 7 bases identical to TRBD1. The CDR3 spans 15 residues. V shed 1 base, J shed 4 bases, and the junction held 7 bases outside the gene matches. The V gene's germline CDR1 is SGHTA and CDR2 FQGNSA. Looking up the rest from reference TRBV7-2 and TRBJ2-7 gives the full variable domain: GAGVSQSPSNKVTEKGKDVELRCDPISGHTALYWYRQSLGQGLEFLIYFQGNSAPDKSGLPSDRFSAERTGGSVSTLTIQRTQQEDSAVYLCASSLGWDSPYEQYFGPGTRLTVT.